Each of the 20 T cell receptor beta chains below was sequenced from the same sample in a study of shared clonotypes between healthy human individuals. Only in-frame clones appear in the TCRdb table, and some are missing; sequencing was by immunoSEQ multiplex PCR. The data hold about 2.4 million clones, with roughly 93% observed a single time. Sequences were obtained from naive CD4+ T cells from PBMCs. Regarding subset: CD45RA+ positively selected. These TCRs come from a man between 18 and 35 years old in good health. Some clones in this sample may be carry-over from other donors' samples.

The chain couples TRBV7-9 to TRBJ2-7; perhaps TRBD2 as D (6 bases). This CDR3 contains 15 residues. CDR1 and CDR2 from the germline V gene are SEHNR and FQNEAQ (reference sequence). V was clipped by 5 bases and J by 5 bases, with 19 bases between them. The CDR3 region has the DNA TGTGCCAGCAGCCCATTCCCGCGGGGATACCACGAGCAGTACTTC. Translated, it gives CASSPFPRGYHEQYF.

The rearrangement joins TRBV6-6 to TRBJ1-5; D unresolved. Germline V CDR1 and CDR2: MNHNY, SVGAGI (reference sequence). The CDR3 totals 14 residues. V was cut by 0 bases and J by 3 bases, with 6 bases left in between. The CDR3 coding sequence is TGTGCCAGCAGTTACTCGAACCTCAATCAGCCCCAGCATTTT. Encoded protein: CASSYSNLNQPQHF.

The J gene is TRBJ2-7, the V gene TRBV6-1; unclear D gene. Germline-derived CDR1 and CDR2 are MNHNS and SASEGT. This CDR3 has 12 residues. V was trimmed by 4 bases and J by 4 bases, leaving 8 bases between them. The CDR3 coding sequence is TGTGCCAGCAGTGTCTCGTTTTACGAGCAGTACTTC. Translating it yields CASSVSFYEQYF.

The CDR3 spells CAWAGWAGGPDNEQFF. CDR3 coding DNA: TGTGCCTGGGCCGGCTGGGCGGGAGGGCCGGACAATGAGCAGTTCTTC. The V gene is TRBV30, the J gene TRBJ2-1; 9 nucleotides match TRBD2. Germline loops: CDR1 GTSNPN, CDR2 SVGIG (reference sequence). V shed 5 bases and J 5 bases; nucleotides not matched to a gene: 13. The CDR3 covers 16 residues.

The rearrangement uses TRBV9 and TRBJ1-2; unclear D gene. Germline V lookup: CDR1 SGDLS, CDR2 YYNGEE. The CDR3 consists of 16 residues. The V gene lost 4 bases and the J gene lost 0 bases, with 16 bases spanning the gap. CDR3 sequence (DNA): TGTGCCAGCAGCCCCCAGTCCCGCGCAGCTAACTATGGCTACACCTTC. Protein product: CASSPQSRAANYGYTF.

The chain recombines TRBV7-9 with TRBJ2-7; no reliable D call. Trimming pared 5 bases from V and 2 bases from J, leaving 13 bases between. The germline V gene has CDR1 SEHNR and CDR2 FQNEAQ (reference sequence). The CDR3 has 14 amino acids. The CDR3, as DNA: TGTGCCAGCAGCCCCCATGAAGCCCCCTACGAGCAGTACTTC. Its translation: CASSPHEAPYEQYF.

This chain joins TRBV29-1 and TRBJ1-2, with D maybe TRBD1 (6 bases). Germline values: CDR1 SQVTM, CDR2 ANQGSEA. The CDR3 covers 11 residues. The V end lost 7 bases, the J end lost 8 bases, and 14 bases lay between the germline ends. The DNA for the CDR3 is TGCAGCGCGTTTAGGGGGGAAGGCTACACCTTC. Encoded protein: CSAFRGEGYTF.

This clone was observed once. The chain combines TRBV19 with TRBJ2-7, with D unclear. The CDR3 consists of 13 residues. With 5 bases removed from V and 0 bases from J, the gap between germline ends came to 8 bases. Per germline, CDR1 LNHDA and CDR2 SQIVND (reference sequence). The CDR3 is CASSQQTSYEQYF. CDR3 DNA: TGTGCCAGTAGTCAGCAGACCTCCTACGAGCAGTACTTC.

This chain uses TRBV6-1 with TRBJ1-2; weak D call: TRBD1 (6 bases). The CDR3 runs 14 residues. CDR1 and CDR2 from the germline V gene are MNHNS and SASEGT. Trimming cost V 1 base and J 4 bases, with 10 bases left between them. In DNA, the CDR3 is TGTGCCAGCAGTGAAGAGGGGGGGCCCTATGGCTACACCTTC. Protein sequence: CASSEEGGPYGYTF.

The J gene is TRBJ2-1, the V gene TRBV4-1, with D perhaps being TRBD1 or TRBD2 (7 bases each). The CDR3 extends over 15 amino acids. CDR1 is MGHRA and CDR2 is YSYEKL in the germline V gene. Trimming stripped 7 bases from V and 0 bases from J, with 13 bases between. The CDR3 nucleotides read TGCGCCAGCACAGCGGGACAGCGCTCCTACAATGAGCAGTTCTTC. Its translation: CASTAGQRSYNEQFF.

This sequence joins TRBV5-1 and TRBJ2-5, with a weak D call TRBD1 (6 bases). This CDR3 spans 14 amino acids. CDR1 and CDR2 (germline): SGHRS, YFSETQ. V gave up 5 bases and J gave up 5 bases, with 16 bases separating them. The CDR3 DNA reads as TGCGCCAGCAGTACATACAGGGCCGGGGAGACCCAGTACTTC. It yields the protein CASSTYRAGETQYF.

This rearrangement joins TRBV11-1 to TRBJ2-4; D unresolved. V gave up 5 bases and J gave up 2 bases, with 13 bases separating them. Germline values: CDR1 SGHAT, CDR2 FQDESV (reference sequence). The length of the CDR3 is 15 residues. This CDR3 is CASSPMGTPKNIQYF. CDR3 sequence (DNA): TGTGCCAGCAGCCCAATGGGAACTCCCAAAAACATTCAGTACTTC.

V usage is TRBV27 and J usage is TRBJ1-1, with unresolved D. The CDR3 extends over 17 amino acids. V was trimmed by 4 bases and J by 1 base, leaving 19 bases between them. The germline CDR1 and CDR2 sequences are MNHEY and SMNVEV (reference sequence). DNA for the CDR3: TGTGCCAGCAGTTATAGTGGCAGACACACCTCGAACACTGAAGCTTTCTTT. Translating gives CASSYSGRHTSNTEAFF.

CDR3 nucleotides: TGTGCCTCCGGGGAGGTTCGAGCCACTGAAGCTTTCTTT. Its protein is CASGEVRATEAFF. The chain is built from TRBV30 and TRBJ1-1; D call uncertain. CDR1 GTSNPN and CDR2 SVGIG come from the germline V gene (reference sequence). The CDR3 is made up of 13 amino acids. With 7 bases removed from V and 4 bases from J, the gap between germline ends came to 16 bases.

This chain connects TRBV7-3 to TRBJ1-1; 9 bases fit TRBD1. The CDR3 spans 14 residues. V shed 2 bases, J shed 12 bases, and the junction held 10 bases outside the gene matches. Germline-derived CDR1 and CDR2 are SGHTA and FQGTGA. This CDR3 is CASSLGLSGTGTFF. DNA of the CDR3: TGTGCCAGCAGCTTAGGCCTATCCGGGACAGGGACTTTCTTT.

This clone appeared once. The chain uses TRBV7-8 and TRBJ2-3; D might be TRBD1 (5 bases). Germline-derived CDR1 and CDR2 are SGHVS and FQNEAQ. This CDR3 contains 16 residues. The V and J ends lost 2 bases and 2 bases respectively, with 14 bases between them. CDR3 sequence: CASSLSAGSYTDTQYF. The CDR3 DNA is TGTGCCAGCAGCTTATCGGCAGGGTCTTACACAGATACGCAGTATTTT.

V gene TRBV5-1 combines with J gene TRBJ2-1, with 14 bases lining up with TRBD2. V gave up 2 bases and J gave up 5 bases; unmatched junction bases: 12. The CDR3 is 19 amino acids. The V gene's germline CDR1 is SGHRS and CDR2 YFSETQ. In nucleotides, the CDR3 is TGCGCCAGCAGCTTCATGGCACCTGGGACTAGCGGGAGAGACAATGAGCAGTTCTTC. As protein: CASSFMAPGTSGRDNEQFF.

The chain couples TRBV5-1 to TRBJ2-7, with 11 nucleotides matching TRBD2. The J segment lost 2 bases and the V segment lost 3 bases, leaving 10 bases of the junction unmatched. CDR1 is SGHRS and CDR2 is YFSETQ in the germline V gene. The CDR3 runs to 17 residues. CDR3 bases: TGCGCCAGCAGCTCGAGCCTCGGGACTAGCGGAGCCTACGAGCAGTACTTC. Its translation: CASSSSLGTSGAYEQYF.

The chain recombines TRBV27 with TRBJ2-5, with D perhaps TRBD1 (6 bases). CDR1 and CDR2 from the germline V gene are MNHEY and SMNVEV (reference sequence). Trimming took off 1 base at V and 2 bases at J, with 11 bases between the two ends. This CDR3 has 15 amino acids. CDR3 amino acids: CASSLYLGAQETQYF. The CDR3 DNA sequence: TGTGCCAGCAGTTTATACTTGGGGGCGCAAGAGACCCAGTACTTC.

Details on this clone: Other DNA sequences in the same sample also yield this CDR3. V usage is TRBV6-5 and J usage is TRBJ2-1, with 12 bases lining up with TRBD2. The CDR3 sequence is 15 residues long. The V segment lost 4 bases and the J segment 7 bases; nucleotides outside the gene matches: 5. CDR1 is MNHEY and CDR2 is SVGAGI in the germline V gene. The CDR3: CASSLTSGSRNEQFF. The CDR3 DNA sequence: TGTGCCAGCAGTTTGACTAGCGGGAGTAGGAATGAGCAGTTCTTC.